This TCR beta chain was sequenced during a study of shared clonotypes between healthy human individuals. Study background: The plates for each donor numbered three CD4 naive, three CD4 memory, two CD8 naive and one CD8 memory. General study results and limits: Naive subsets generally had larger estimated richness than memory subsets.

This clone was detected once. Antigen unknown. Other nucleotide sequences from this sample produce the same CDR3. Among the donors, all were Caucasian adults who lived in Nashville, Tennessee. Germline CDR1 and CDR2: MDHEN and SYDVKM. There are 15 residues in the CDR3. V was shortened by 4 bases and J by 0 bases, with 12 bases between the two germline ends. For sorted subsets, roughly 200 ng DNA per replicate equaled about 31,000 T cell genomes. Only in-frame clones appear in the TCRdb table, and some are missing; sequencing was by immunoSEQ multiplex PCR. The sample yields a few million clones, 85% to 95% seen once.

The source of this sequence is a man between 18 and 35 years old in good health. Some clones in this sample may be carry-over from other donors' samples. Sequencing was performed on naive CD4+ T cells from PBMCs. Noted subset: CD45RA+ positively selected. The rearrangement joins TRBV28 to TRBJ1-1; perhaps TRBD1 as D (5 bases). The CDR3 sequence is CASSWGGGMNTEAFF. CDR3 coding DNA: TGTGCCAGCAGTTGGGGCGGGGGTATGAACACTGAAGCTTTCTTT.